This is a list of T cell receptor beta chains from one sample in a study of HIV-infected children after antiretroviral therapy interruption. TCRdb reprocessed the 3' RACE reads with MiXCR, giving one entry per CDR3 protein. The repertoire holds approximately 95,000 distinct CDR3 sequences, with 6% to 8.5% as singletons. The source material was CD45RA+ CD4+ T cells from PBMCs, pooled from several time points, sampled from a donor given antiretroviral therapy, either interrupted or continuous. These receptors all come from a pool of human donors with HIV. CDR3s include the opening cysteine and the closing phenylalanine or tryptophan. The D gene is left open where the match is weak. Only some rows state a clone size, as once, few, many or a class for expanded clones.

>TRBJ1-2|TRBV6-2/TRBV6-3|many|TRBD1
TGTGCCAGCATCACTGGACAGGGACGGAATCGCGGCTACACCTTC
CASITGQGRNRGYTF
>TRBJ1-4|TRBV18|many|NA
TGTGCCAGCTCAGCTGCGGGGGCGGAGGAAAAACTGTTTTTT
CASSAAGAEEKLFF
>TRBJ2-5|TRBV7-9|many|NA
TGTGCCAGCAGCAGACAGTGGGGACAAGAGACCCAGTACTTC
CASSRQWGQETQYF
>TRBJ1-5|TRBV24-1|many|NA
TGTGCCACCAGTGATACGACAGGTGGCAATCAGCCCCAGCATTTT
CATSDTTGGNQPQHF
>TRBJ1-1|TRBV6-6|few|NA
TGTGCCAGCAGTTACTCGAAAGGGGAAGCTTTCTTT
CASSYSKGEAFF
>TRBJ2-1|TRBV12-3/TRBV12-4|many|TRBD2
TGTGCCAGCAGACTGACTAGCGGGGCCTACAATGAGCAGTTCTTC
CASRLTSGAYNEQFF
>TRBJ2-7|TRBV10-3|many|NA
TGTGCCATCAGTGAGAGGGGGGCGGGATCCTACGAGCAGTACTTC
CAISERGAGSYEQYF
>TRBJ2-7|TRBV10-3|many|NA
TGTGCCATCAGTGAACCCCCGACTGGCTACGAGCAGTACTTC
CAISEPPTGYEQYF
>TRBJ2-3|TRBV20-1|many|TRBD2
TGCAGTGCTCTCGGACTAGTCGGAGGCGGGGCGTCAGATACGCAGTATTTT
CSALGLVGGGASDTQYF
>TRBJ1-2|TRBV12-3/TRBV12-4|many|NA
TGTGCCAGCAGTTTTGGCAGGGACGGCACCTATGGCTACACCTTC
CASSFGRDGTYGYTF
>TRBJ2-3|TRBV3-1|few|NA
TGTGCCAGCAGCCAAGGACGGATCACAGATACGCAGTATTTT
CASSQGRITDTQYF
>TRBJ1-2|TRBV11-2|many|NA
TGTGCCAGCAGCTTACAGTTTAACTATGGCTACACCTTC
CASSLQFNYGYTF
>TRBJ2-5|TRBV12-5|many|TRBD1
TGTGCTAGTGGACCTGACAGGGGGAAACAAGAGACCCAGTACTTC
CASGPDRGKQETQYF
>TRBJ2-7|TRBV12-3/TRBV12-4|many|TRBD2
TGTGCCAGCAGGGTTAGCGGGGGAAGCTCCTACGAGCAGTACTTC
CASRVSGGSSYEQYF
>TRBJ1-3|TRBV29-1|NA|NA
TGCAGCGTTAGGGGTGTCCTCGGAAACACCATATATTTT
CSVRGVLGNTIYF
>TRBJ2-5|TRBV28|many|TRBD2
TGTGCCACCCGGGGGGGGGGCGACGAGACCCAGTACTTC
CATRGGGDETQYF
>TRBJ2-7|TRBV9|many|NA
TGTGCCAGCAGCGTGGGGGCTACCTACGAGCAGTACTTC
CASSVGATYEQYF
>TRBJ1-4|TRBV24-1|many|TRBD1
TGTGCCACCAGTGACTCTGGACAGGGGGCGTCAAAACTGTTTTTT
CATSDSGQGASKLFF
>TRBJ2-7|TRBV5-5|many|NA
TGTGCCAGCAGCTTGGGTCCAGGTCCCTACGAGCAGTACTTC
CASSLGPGPYEQYF
>TRBJ1-1|TRBV7-3|many|NA
TGTGCCAGCAGCTTAATGACGAACACTGAAGCTTTCTTT
CASSLMTNTEAFF
>TRBJ1-1|TRBV4-2|many|NA
TGTGCCAGCAGCCAACCGGGGATTGGGACTGAAGCTTTCTTT
CASSQPGIGTEAFF
>TRBJ1-4|TRBV7-2|many|NA
TGTGTCAGCAGCATGGGTTCGTTGGGGGTCAATGAAAAACTGTTTTTT
CVSSMGSLGVNEKLFF
>TRBJ2-5|TRBV5-1|few|NA
TGCGCCAGCAGCTTGGCCCGAGTAGCGGAAGAGACCCAGTACTTC
CASSLARVAEETQYF
>TRBJ1-2|TRBV29-1|NA|NA
TGCAGCGGCTGGGACCGAGATATGTTACGCTACACCTTC
CSGWDRDMLRYTF
>TRBJ2-3|TRBV2|many|NA
TGTGCCAGCATACGGTCGGGTCGGGGGGATACGCAGTATTTT
CASIRSGRGDTQYF
>TRBJ1-2|TRBV7-8|NA|NA
TGTGCCAGCAGCTCGATTAGGGGGACTTGGTATGGCTACACCTTC
CASSSIRGTWYGYTF
>TRBJ1-5|TRBV15|many|NA
TGTGCCACCAGCAGAGATCTCTTTAGCAATCAGCCCCAGCATTTT
CATSRDLFSNQPQHF
>TRBJ1-5|TRBV6-6|many|TRBD1
TGTGCCAGCGCTCGTACCCCCGGGACAGGGGCTGGATCGGGCAATCAGCCCCAGCATTTT
CASARTPGTGAGSGNQPQHF
>TRBJ2-7|TRBV10-3|few|NA
TGTGCCATCAGTGAATCGGGTCCCTCCTACGAGCAGTACTTC
CAISESGPSYEQYF
>TRBJ2-7|TRBV24-1|many|NA
TGTGCCACCAGTGACCCCCAGGAGGCAGAGGGTTACAATGAGCAGTACTTC
CATSDPQEAEGYNEQYF
>TRBJ2-7|TRBV2|NA|TRBD1
TGTGCCAGCAGTAACAGGGGTTCGACGATGGGGGAGCAGTACTTC
CASSNRGSTMGEQYF
>TRBJ2-3|TRBV14|many|NA
TGTGCCAGCAGCCCCGGGACTTTTTTCGGCACAGATACGCAGTATTTT
CASSPGTFFGTDTQYF
>TRBJ2-1|TRBV6-6|many|TRBD2
TGTGCCAGCAGATTCACTTTAGCGGGGGGGCCCCACAATGAGCAGTTCTTC
CASRFTLAGGPHNEQFF
>TRBJ1-5|TRBV28|NA|TRBD1
TGTGCCAGCAGCCAAGGACAGGCCAATCAGCCCCAGCATTTT
CASSQGQANQPQHF
>TRBJ2-7|TRBV5-6|medium-sized|NA
TGTGCCAGCAGCTTGCTCTCCGCGATTTACGAGCAGTACTTC
CASSLLSAIYEQYF
>TRBJ2-7|TRBV27|many|TRBD1
TGTGCCAGCAGTCGCATCGACAGGGAAGGTCGCACTCAGTACTTC
CASSRIDREGRTQYF
>TRBJ2-1|TRBV3-1|many|TRBD2
TGTGCCAGCAGGTCACCGGGGGGTAATGAGCAGTTCTTC
CASRSPGGNEQFF
>TRBJ1-5|TRBV6-6|many|NA
TGTGCCAGCAGTGATACGGGACACCTCAATCAGCCCCAGCATTTT
CASSDTGHLNQPQHF
>TRBJ2-7|TRBV20-1|NA|TRBD1
TGCAGTGCCCCGGGACAGGGCAACAACGAGCAGTACTTC
CSAPGQGNNEQYF
>TRBJ2-3|TRBV29-1|few|TRBD2
TGCAGCGTTGCGCTAGCGGATGATACGCAGTATTTT
CSVALADDTQYF